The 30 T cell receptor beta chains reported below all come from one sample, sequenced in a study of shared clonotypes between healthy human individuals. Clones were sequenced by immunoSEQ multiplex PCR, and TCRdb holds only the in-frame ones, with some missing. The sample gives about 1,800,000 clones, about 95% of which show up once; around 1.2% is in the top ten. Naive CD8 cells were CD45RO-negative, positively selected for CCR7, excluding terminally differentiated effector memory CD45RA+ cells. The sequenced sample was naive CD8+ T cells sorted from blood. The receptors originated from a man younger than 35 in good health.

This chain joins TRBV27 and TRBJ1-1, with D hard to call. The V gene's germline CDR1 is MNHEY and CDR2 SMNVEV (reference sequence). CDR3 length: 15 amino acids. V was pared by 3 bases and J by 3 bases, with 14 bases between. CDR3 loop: CASSFHPNVDTEAFF. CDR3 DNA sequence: TGTGCCAGCAGTTTTCATCCCAACGTGGACACTGAAGCTTTCTTT.

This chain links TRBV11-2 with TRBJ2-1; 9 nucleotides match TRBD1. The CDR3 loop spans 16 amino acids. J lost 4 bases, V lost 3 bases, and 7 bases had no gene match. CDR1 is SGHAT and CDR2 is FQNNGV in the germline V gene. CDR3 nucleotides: TGTGCCAGCAGCTTGGCCGGGACAGGGCAATACAATGAGCAGTTCTTC. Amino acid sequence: CASSLAGTGQYNEQFF.

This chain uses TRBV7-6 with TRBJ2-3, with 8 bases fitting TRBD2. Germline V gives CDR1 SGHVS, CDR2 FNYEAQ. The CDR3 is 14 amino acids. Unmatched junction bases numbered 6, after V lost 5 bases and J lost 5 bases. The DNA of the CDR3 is TGTGCCAGCAGCCCGAGCGGGAGTCGAGATACGCAGTATTTT. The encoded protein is CASSPSGSRDTQYF.

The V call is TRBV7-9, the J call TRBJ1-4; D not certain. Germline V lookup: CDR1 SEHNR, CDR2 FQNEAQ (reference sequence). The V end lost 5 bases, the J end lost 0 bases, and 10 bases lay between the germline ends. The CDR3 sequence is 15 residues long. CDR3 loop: CASSHPGATNEKLFF. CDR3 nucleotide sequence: TGTGCCAGCAGCCATCCCGGTGCAACTAATGAAAAACTGTTTTTT.

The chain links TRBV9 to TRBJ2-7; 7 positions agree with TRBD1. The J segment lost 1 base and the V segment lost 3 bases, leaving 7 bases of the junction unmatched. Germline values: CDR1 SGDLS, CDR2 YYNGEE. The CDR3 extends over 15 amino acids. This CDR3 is CASSAGQAESYEQYF. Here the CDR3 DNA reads TGTGCCAGCAGCGCCGGACAGGCGGAGTCCTACGAGCAGTACTTC.

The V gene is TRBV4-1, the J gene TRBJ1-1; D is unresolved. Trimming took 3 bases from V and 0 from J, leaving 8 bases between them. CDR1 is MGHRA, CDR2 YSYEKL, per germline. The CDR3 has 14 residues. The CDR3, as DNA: TGCGCCAGCAGCCAGAACAGCATGAACACTGAAGCTTTCTTT. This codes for CASSQNSMNTEAFF.

The CDR3 here is CASSQTAGWETQYF. The DNA for the CDR3 is TGCGCCAGCAGCCAAACCGCGGGCTGGGAGACCCAGTACTTC. The chain joins TRBV4-1 to TRBJ2-5, with a possible D match to TRBD2 (5 bases). CDR1 and CDR2 from the germline V gene are MGHRA and YSYEKL. Trimming removed 2 bases from V and 5 bases from J, with 12 bases in between. The CDR3 is 14 residues long.

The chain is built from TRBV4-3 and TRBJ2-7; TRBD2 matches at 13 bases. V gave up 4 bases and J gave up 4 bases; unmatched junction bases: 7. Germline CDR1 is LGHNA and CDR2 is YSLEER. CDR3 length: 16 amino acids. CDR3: CASSRGLAGEIYEQYF. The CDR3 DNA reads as TGCGCCAGCAGCCGCGGACTAGCGGGAGAAATTTACGAGCAGTACTTC.

The CDR3 nucleotides are TGCGCCAGCACCCACAGCGAGAGCTACGAGCAGTACTTC. Translating gives CASTHSESYEQYF. The chain employs TRBV10-2 and TRBJ2-7, with no clear D. Germline-derived CDR1 and CDR2 are WSHSY and SAAADI. The CDR3 length is 13 residues. V gave up 7 bases and J gave up 3 bases, with 13 bases separating them.

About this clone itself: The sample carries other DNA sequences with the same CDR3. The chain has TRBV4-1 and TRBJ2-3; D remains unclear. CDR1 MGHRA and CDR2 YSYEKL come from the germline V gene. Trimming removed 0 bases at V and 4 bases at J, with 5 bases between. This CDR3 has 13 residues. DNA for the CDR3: TGCGCCAGCAGCCAAGAAGGACCAGATACGCAGTATTTT. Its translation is CASSQEGPDTQYF.

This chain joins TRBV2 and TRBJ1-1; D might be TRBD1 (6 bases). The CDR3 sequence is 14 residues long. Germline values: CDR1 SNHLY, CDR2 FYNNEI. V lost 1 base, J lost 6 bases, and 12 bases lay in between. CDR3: CASSEVGQRSEAFF. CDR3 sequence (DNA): TGTGCCAGCAGTGAAGTTGGACAGCGCTCTGAAGCTTTCTTT.

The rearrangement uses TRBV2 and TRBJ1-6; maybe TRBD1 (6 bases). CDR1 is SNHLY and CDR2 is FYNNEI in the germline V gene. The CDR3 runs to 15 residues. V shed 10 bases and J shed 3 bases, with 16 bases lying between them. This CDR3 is CATVQRDNYNSPLHF. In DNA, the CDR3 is TGTGCCACAGTACAGAGGGACAACTATAATTCACCCCTCCACTTT.

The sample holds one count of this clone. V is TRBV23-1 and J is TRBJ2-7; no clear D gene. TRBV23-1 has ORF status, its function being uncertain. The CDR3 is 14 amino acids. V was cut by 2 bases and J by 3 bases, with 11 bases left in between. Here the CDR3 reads CASSQEPEDYEQYF. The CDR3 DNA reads TGCGCCAGCAGTCAAGAACCGGAAGACTACGAGCAGTACTTC.

The CDR3 DNA reads TGTGCCAGCAGTGAGAGCTACTCCTACAATGAGCAGTTCTTC. Translation: CASSESYSYNEQFF. The chain has TRBV2 and TRBJ2-1, with D uncertain. Looked up from germline, CDR1 is SNHLY and CDR2 is FYNNEI. The CDR3 length is 14 residues. Trimming took 3 bases from V and 0 from J, leaving 6 bases between them.

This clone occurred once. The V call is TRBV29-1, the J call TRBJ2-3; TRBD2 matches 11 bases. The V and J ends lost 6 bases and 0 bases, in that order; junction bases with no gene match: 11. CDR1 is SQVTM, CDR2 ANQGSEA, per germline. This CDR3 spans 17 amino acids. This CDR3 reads CSVVAGGPLTSTDTQYF. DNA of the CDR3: TGCAGCGTCGTAGCGGGAGGGCCGTTAACTAGCACAGATACGCAGTATTTT.

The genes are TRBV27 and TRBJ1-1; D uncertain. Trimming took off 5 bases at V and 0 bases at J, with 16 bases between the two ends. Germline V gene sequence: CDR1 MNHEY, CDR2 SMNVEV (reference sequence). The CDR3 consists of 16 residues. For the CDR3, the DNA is TGTGCCAGCAGTCCCCTTCGATGGGGAATGAACACTGAAGCTTTCTTT. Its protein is CASSPLRWGMNTEAFF.

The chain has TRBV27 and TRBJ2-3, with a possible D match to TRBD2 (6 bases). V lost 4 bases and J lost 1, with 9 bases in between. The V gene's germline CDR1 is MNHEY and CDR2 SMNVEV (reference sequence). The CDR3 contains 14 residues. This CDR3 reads CASSSQRGTDTQYF. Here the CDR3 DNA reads TGTGCCAGCAGTTCGCAGCGGGGCACAGATACGCAGTATTTT.

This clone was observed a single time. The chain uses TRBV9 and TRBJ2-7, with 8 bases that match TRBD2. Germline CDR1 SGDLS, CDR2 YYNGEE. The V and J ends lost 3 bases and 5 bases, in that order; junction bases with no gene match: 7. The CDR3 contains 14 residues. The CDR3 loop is CASSGAGGGDEQYF. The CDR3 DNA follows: TGTGCCAGCAGCGGCGCGGGAGGCGGGGACGAGCAGTACTTC.

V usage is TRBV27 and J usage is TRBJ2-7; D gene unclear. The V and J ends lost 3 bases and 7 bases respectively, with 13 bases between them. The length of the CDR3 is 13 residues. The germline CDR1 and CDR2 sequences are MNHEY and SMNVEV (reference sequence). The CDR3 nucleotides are TGTGCCAGCAGTTTGGTGGGTGGTAAGGAGCAGTACTTC. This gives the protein CASSLVGGKEQYF.

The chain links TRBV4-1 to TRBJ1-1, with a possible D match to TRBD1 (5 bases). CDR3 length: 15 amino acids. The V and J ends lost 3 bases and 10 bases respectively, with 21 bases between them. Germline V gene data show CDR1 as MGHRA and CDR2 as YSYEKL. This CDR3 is CASSQTVGVWEGAFF. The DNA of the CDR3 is TGCGCCAGCAGCCAGACAGTTGGCGTCTGGGAGGGAGCTTTCTTT.

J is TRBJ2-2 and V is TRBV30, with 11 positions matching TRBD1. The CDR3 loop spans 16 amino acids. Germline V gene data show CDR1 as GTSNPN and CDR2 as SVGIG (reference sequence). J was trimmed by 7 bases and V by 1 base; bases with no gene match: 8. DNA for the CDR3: TGTGCCTGGAGTGGGGACTGGACAGGGGGCATCGGGGAGCTGTTTTTT. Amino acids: CAWSGDWTGGIGELFF.

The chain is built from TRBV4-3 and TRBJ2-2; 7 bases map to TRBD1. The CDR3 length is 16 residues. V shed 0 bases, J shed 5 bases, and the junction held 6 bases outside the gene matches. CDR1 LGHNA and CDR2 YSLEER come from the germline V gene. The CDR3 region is CASSQDQAGGTGELFF. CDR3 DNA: TGCGCCAGCAGCCAAGACCAAGCAGGGGGAACCGGGGAGCTGTTTTTT.

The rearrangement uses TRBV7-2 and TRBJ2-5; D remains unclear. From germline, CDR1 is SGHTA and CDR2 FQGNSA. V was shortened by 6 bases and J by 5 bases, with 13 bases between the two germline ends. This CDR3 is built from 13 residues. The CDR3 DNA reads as TGTGCCAGCAGGGGAACAGTTAGCGAGACCCAGTACTTC. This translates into CASRGTVSETQYF.

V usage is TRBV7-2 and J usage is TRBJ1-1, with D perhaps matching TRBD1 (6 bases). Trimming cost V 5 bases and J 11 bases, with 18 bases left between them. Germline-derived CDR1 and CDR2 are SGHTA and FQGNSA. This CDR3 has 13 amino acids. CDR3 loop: CASSLGEGGPAFF. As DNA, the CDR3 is TGTGCCAGCAGCCTTGGAGAGGGGGGGCCGGCTTTCTTT. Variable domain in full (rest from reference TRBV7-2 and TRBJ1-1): GAGVSQSPSNKVTEKGKDVELRCDPISGHTALYWYRQSLGQGLEFLIYFQGNSAPDKSGLPSDRFSAERTGGSVSTLTIQRTQQEDSAVYLCASSLGEGGPAFFGQGTRLTVV.

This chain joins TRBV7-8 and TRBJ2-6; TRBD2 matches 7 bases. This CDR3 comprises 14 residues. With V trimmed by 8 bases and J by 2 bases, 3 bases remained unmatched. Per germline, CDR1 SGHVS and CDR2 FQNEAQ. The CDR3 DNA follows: TGTGCCAGCGGCCGGGGGGCTGGGGCCAACGTCCTGACTTTC. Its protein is CASGRGAGANVLTF.

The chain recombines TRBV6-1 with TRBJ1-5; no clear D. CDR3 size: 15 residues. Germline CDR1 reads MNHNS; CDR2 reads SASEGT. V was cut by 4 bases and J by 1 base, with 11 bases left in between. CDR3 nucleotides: TGTGCCAGCAGTGGAAGACGGTCAAGCAATCAGCCCCAGCATTTT. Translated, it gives CASSGRRSSNQPQHF.

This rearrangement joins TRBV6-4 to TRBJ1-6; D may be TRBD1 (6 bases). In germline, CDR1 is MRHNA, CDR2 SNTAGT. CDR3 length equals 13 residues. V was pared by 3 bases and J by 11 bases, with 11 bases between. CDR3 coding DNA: TGTGCCAGCAGTGAAACAGGGTACGCACCCCTCCACTTT. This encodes CASSETGYAPLHF.

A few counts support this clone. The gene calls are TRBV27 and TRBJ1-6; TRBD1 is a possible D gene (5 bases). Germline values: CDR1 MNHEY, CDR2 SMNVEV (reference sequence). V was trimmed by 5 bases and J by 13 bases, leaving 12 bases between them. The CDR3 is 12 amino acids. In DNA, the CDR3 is TGTGCCAGCAGTCTACGTGGGACGCCCCTCCACTTT. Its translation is CASSLRGTPLHF.

CDR3 DNA sequence: TGTGCCAGCAGTGATCCCCTAGCGGGAGGATTAATCTCCTACGAGCAGTACTTC. Encoded protein: CASSDPLAGGLISYEQYF. V usage is TRBV2 and J usage is TRBJ2-7; TRBD2 matches at 11 bases. Germline loops: CDR1 SNHLY, CDR2 FYNNEI. CDR3 length: 18 residues. V gave up 3 bases and J gave up 0 bases; unmatched junction bases: 10.

The CDR3 DNA reads TGTGCCACTGGGACTTTCCAAGAGACCCAGTACTTC. It specifies CATGTFQETQYF. The chain employs TRBV27 and TRBJ2-5; D possibly corresponds to TRBD2 (6 bases). Trimming pared 10 bases from V and 1 base from J, leaving 10 bases between. The germline gives CDR1 MNHEY, CDR2 SMNVEV (reference sequence). There are 12 residues in the CDR3.